This T cell receptor beta chain was captured in a study of CD8 T cells in ankylosing spondylitis. With molecular barcodes, quantitative 5'-RACE was used to make the TCR beta libraries. MiXCR, applied by TCRdb to the 5' RACE reads, yields one record per CDR3 protein. This sample has some 330,000 distinct CDR3 sequences, with around 8% found just once. Germline CDR1 is MNHNS and CDR2 is SASEGT. The CDR3 length is 15 residues. Trimming took 6 bases from V and 4 from J, leaving 16 bases between them. Study outcomes and limitations: Matched ankylosing spondylitis synovial fluid reportedly contained a significantly enriched population of disease-linked clones. CD8+ by phenotype, disease-linked clones were relatively rare in peripheral blood. There were earlier reports of some motif variants in reactive arthritis synovial fluid and blood. It appeared that ankylosing spondylitis blood was characterized by a TCR beta motif of seven or eight highly homologous variants.

This clonotype showed up just a few times. The antigen remains unidentified. Sequenced sample: blood, either unsorted or a sorted T cell fraction (not recorded which). This TCR came from a male donor with ankylosing spondylitis. The chain combines TRBV6-1 with TRBJ2-1; weak D call: TRBD2 (6 bases). The CDR3 coding sequence is TGTGCCAGCAGGGTCTTCGGGGGAGTATACAATGAGCAGTTCTTC. This encodes CASRVFGGVYNEQFF.